This T cell receptor (beta chain) was profiled in a study of T cell responses to AZD1222 COVID-19 vaccine. About the research overall: Analysis merged second doses at about 4 or about 12 weeks.

Profiling relied on immunoSEQ multiplex PCR, and the TCRdb table lists in-frame clones only, not all of them. This sample carries over 110,000 clones, about 92% of them seen once, and the ten largest clones take approximately 5.3%. Study observations and caveats: There were mostly white British donors and more females than males, and clonal diversity was possibly underestimated. Targeting of unmutated variant regions was reportedly seen in nearly half of spike-specific TCRs. Every sample of the repertoires postdated the peak T cell response.

To note about this clone: Its matching antigen is unknown.

CDR3 size: 14 residues. Germline assignment: CDR1 MNHEY and CDR2 SMNVEV (reference sequence). V lost 7 bases to trimming and J lost 2 bases, with 15 bases between them. The clonotype comes from an adult in good health. The rearrangement uses TRBV27 and TRBJ2-7; the D gene could be TRBD1 or TRBD2 (6 bases each). Sequencing used peripheral blood, obtained on day 0 of AZD1222 vaccination. CDR3 DNA: TGTGCCAGCAAGGGGGGAATTTTAACCTACGAGCAGTACTTC. Its protein is CASKGGILTYEQYF.